One and the same sample provided the 4 T cell receptor beta chains below, sequenced in a study of T cell repertoires in cytomegalovirus infection. TCRdb re-analysed the reads in MiXCR, keeping a single row per CDR3 protein. Of fewer than 550,000 distinct CDR3 sequences in the sample, about 17% are singletons; the top ten hold 20% to 30%. The sample consisted of CD8+ T cells from PBMCs. Receptor source: a human donor in good health (CMV status not recorded). Some clones in this sample may be carry-over from other donors' samples.

At least ten counts were recorded for this clonotype. The rearrangement links TRBV7-8 to TRBJ2-2, with 8 positions matching TRBD1. The V gene's germline CDR1 is SGHVS and CDR2 FQNEAQ. V trimming: 0 bases; J trimming: 1 base; junction bases outside the gene matches: 10. The CDR3 has 19 amino acids. The CDR3 protein is CASSLAQGVYNMNTGELFF. CDR3 coding DNA: TGTGCCAGCAGCTTAGCACAGGGGGTCTATAATATGAACACCGGGGAGCTGTTTTTT.

This clonotype was counted a few times. V usage is TRBV29-1 and J usage is TRBJ1-1, with a possible D match to TRBD1 (6 bases). The CDR3 runs 14 residues. V shed 4 bases and J shed 1 base, with 13 bases lying between them. The germline V gene encodes CDR1 SQVTM and CDR2 ANQGSEA. As DNA, the CDR3 is TGCAGCGTTGCCGGTGGACAGTCGAACACTGAAGCTTTCTTT. Protein: CSVAGGQSNTEAFF.

This clonotype was seen a handful of times. The gene calls are TRBV27 and TRBJ1-2, with D perhaps TRBD1 (6 bases). V was clipped by 2 bases and J by 4 bases, with 11 bases between them. The CDR3 sequence is 14 residues long. Germline CDR1 MNHEY, CDR2 SMNVEV (reference sequence). The CDR3 nucleotides are TGTGCCAGCAGTTTAAGGGGGACACTCTATGGCTACACCTTC. This codes for CASSLRGTLYGYTF.

There are many counts of this clonotype. This chain links TRBV7-3 with TRBJ1-1; D perhaps matches TRBD1 (5 bases). Germline-derived CDR1 and CDR2 are SGHTA and FQGTGA. Deletions cut 1 base from V and 4 bases from J, with 7 bases between. This CDR3 spans 13 amino acids. The CDR3, as DNA: TGTGCCAGCAGCTTAAACGGGGGCACTGAAGCTTTCTTT. Residues: CASSLNGGTEAFF.